The rows below give T cell receptor beta chains drawn from one sample of a study of brain T cells in children with intractable seizures. Measured with immunoSEQ multiplex PCR; TCRdb has only the in-frame clones, and not every one. Among 300,000 to 400,000 clones, about 93% were seen once, and the ten largest hold around 6%. This specimen was peripheral blood, taken approximately 5 months after surgery. These receptors all stem from a boy under two years old with tuberous sclerosis and intractable seizures. CDR3s include the opening cysteine and the closing phenylalanine or tryptophan. A D gene is named only where the DNA matches it firmly. Expanded clones get a size class; other rows say once, few or many, or leave the size out.

v_gene	d_gene	j_gene	abundance	CDR3aa	CDR3nt
TRBV25-1	-	TRBJ1-5	-	CASSATGLNQPQHF	TGTGCCAGCAGTGCCACAGGGTTGAATCAGCCCCAGCATTTT
TRBV10-1	-	TRBJ2-1	-	CASSGDGFDEQFF	TGCGCCAGCAGTGGGGATGGTTTTGATGAGCAGTTCTTC
TRBV9	-	TRBJ2-3	-	CASEGGSSTDTQYF	TGTGCCAGCGAAGGGGGGTCTAGCACAGATACGCAGTATTTT
TRBV7-9	-	TRBJ1-2	-	CACPGKDYGYTF	TGTGCCTGCCCAGGGAAGGATTATGGCTACACCTTC
TRBV28	TRBD2	TRBJ2-1	-	CASWRLAGGRNNEQFF	TGTGCCAGCTGGAGACTAGCGGGAGGGAGAAACAATGAGCAGTTCTTC
TRBV5-6	-	TRBJ1-5	-	CASSLVGQPQHF	TGTGCCAGCAGCTTGGTTGGTCAGCCCCAGCATTTT
TRBV7-2	TRBD2	TRBJ2-7	-	CASSLGLAVNYEQYF	TGTGCCAGCAGCTTGGGACTAGCGGTAAACTACGAGCAGTACTTC
TRBV5-5	-	TRBJ1-5	-	CASQLGGGLKEGNQPQHF	TGTGCCAGCCAGCTAGGGGGGGGACTTAAGGAGGGCAATCAGCCCCAGCATTTT
TRBV5-6	-	TRBJ2-5	once	CASSFGSPQYF	TGTGCCAGCAGCTTCGGGAGCCCCCAGTACTTC
TRBV19	-	TRBJ1-1	-	CASSTPPLNTEAFF	TGTGCCAGTAGTACACCCCCCCTTAACACTGAAGCTTTCTTT
TRBV5-6	-	TRBJ1-5	-	CASSLGEGGQPQHF	TGTGCCAGCAGCTTGGGGGAAGGGGGTCAGCCCCAGCATTTT